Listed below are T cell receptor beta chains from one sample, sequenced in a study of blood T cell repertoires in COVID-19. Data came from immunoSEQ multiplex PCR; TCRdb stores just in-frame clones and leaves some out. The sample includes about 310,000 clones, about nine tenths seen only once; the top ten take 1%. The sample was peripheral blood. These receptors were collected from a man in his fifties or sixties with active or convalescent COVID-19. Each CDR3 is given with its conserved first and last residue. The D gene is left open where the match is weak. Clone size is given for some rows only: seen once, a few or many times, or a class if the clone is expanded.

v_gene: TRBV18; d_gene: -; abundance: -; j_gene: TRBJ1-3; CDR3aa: CASSPGGVGNTIYF; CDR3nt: TGTGCCAGCTCACCAGGCGGGGTCGGAAACACCATATATTTT
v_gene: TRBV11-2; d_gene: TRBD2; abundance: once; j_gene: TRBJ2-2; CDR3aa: CASSWSGGATGELFF; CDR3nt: TGTGCCAGCAGCTGGAGCGGGGGGGCAACCGGGGAGCTGTTTTTT
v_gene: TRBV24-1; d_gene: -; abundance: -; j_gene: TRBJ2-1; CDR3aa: CATSDLYASSYNEQFF; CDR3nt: TGTGCCACCAGTGATTTGTACGCGAGCTCCTACAATGAGCAGTTCTTC
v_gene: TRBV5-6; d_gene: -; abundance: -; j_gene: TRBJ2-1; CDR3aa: CASSPDRGSWLQFF; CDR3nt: TGTGCCAGCAGCCCTGATCGGGGTAGTTGGTTGCAGTTCTTC
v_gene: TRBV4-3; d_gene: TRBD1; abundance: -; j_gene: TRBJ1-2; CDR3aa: CASSQEGQGLGYTDLYGYTF; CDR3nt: TGCGCCAGCAGCCAAGAAGGACAGGGACTTGGATACACAGATCTTTATGGCTACACCTTC
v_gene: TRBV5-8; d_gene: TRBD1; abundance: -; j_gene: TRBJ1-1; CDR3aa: CASTGITGGWTEAFF; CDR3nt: TGTGCCAGCACCGGGATAACAGGGGGCTGGACGGAAGCTTTCTTT
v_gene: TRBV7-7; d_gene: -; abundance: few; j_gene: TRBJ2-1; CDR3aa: CASSPSQDSYNEQFF; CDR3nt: TGTGCTAGCAGTCCAAGTCAGGACTCCTACAATGAGCAGTTCTTC
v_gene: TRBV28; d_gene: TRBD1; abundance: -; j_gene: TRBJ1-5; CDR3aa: CASSPIDRDSQPQHF; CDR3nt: TGTGCCAGCAGCCCGATCGACAGGGACAGTCAGCCCCAGCATTTT
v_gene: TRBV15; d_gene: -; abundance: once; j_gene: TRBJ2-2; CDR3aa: CATSYRQTGELFF; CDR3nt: TGTGCCACCAGCTACCGACAGACCGGGGAGCTGTTTTTT
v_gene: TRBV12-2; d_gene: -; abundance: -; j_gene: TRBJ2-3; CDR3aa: CASRSGQVDTQYF; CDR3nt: TGTGCAAGTCGCTCGGGACAGGTAGATACGCAGTATTTT
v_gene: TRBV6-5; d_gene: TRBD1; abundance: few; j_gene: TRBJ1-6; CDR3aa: CASSYIGTGRGSPLHF; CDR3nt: TGTGCCAGCAGTTACATTGGGACAGGGAGGGGTTCACCCCTCCACTTT
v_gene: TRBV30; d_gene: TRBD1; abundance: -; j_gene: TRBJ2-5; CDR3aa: CAWRGQGLQETQYF; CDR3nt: TGTGCCTGGAGGGGACAGGGCCTCCAAGAGACCCAGTACTTC
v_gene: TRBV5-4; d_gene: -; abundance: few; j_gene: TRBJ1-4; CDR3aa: CASSIQGTNEKLFF; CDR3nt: TGTGCCAGCAGCATACAGGGCACTAATGAAAAACTGTTTTTT